This passage covers 29 T cell receptor beta chains from one sample sequenced in a study of T cell responses to AZD1222 COVID-19 vaccine. Repertoires were generated with immunoSEQ multiplex PCR, while TCRdb's copy carries only in-frame clones and drops some. The sample records some 100,000 clones, about 88% being singletons. This material consisted of peripheral blood, taken on day 0 of AZD1222 vaccination. The source is an adult in good health.

About this clone itself: Other DNA sequences within the sample encode an identical CDR3. The rearrangement uses TRBV30 and TRBJ2-2; perhaps TRBD2 as D (5 bases). Trimming stripped 0 bases from V and 6 bases from J, with 8 bases between. The germline V gene has CDR1 GTSNPN and CDR2 SVGIG (reference sequence). This CDR3 is 13 amino acids long. The CDR3 protein is CAWSVGGAGELFF. CDR3 sequence (DNA): TGTGCCTGGAGTGTCGGAGGAGCCGGGGAGCTGTTTTTT.

The CDR3 bases are TGTGCCAGCCTTTTTTCGACTATCTACAATGAGCAGTTCTTC. It specifies CASLFSTIYNEQFF. This chain uses TRBV6-5 with TRBJ2-1, with D possibly being TRBD2 (5 bases). V was cut by 8 bases and J by 3 bases, with 14 bases left in between. The CDR3 totals 14 residues. The V gene's germline CDR1 is MNHEY and CDR2 SVGAGI.

The chain recombines TRBV19 with TRBJ1-3; D remains ambiguous. Per germline, CDR1 LNHDA and CDR2 SQIVND (reference sequence). V was trimmed by 7 bases and J by 3 bases, leaving 13 bases between them. This CDR3 has 14 residues. The CDR3 sequence is CASKFEGIGNTIYF. The CDR3, as DNA: TGTGCCAGTAAATTCGAGGGCATTGGAAACACCATATATTTT. Looking up the rest from reference TRBV19 and TRBJ1-3 gives the full variable domain: DGGITQSPKYLFRKEGQNVTLSCEQNLNHDAMYWYRQDPGQGLRLIYYSQIVNDFQKGDIAEGYSVSREKKESFPLTVTSAQKNPTAFYLCASKFEGIGNTIYFGEGSWLTVV.

J is TRBJ1-6 and V is TRBV4-1, with a weak D call TRBD1 (5 bases). The germline gives CDR1 MGHRA, CDR2 YSYEKL. The ends were cut back, 2 bases at V and 7 bases at J, with 18 bases in the middle. The length of the CDR3 is 17 residues. The chain's CDR3 is CASSQQPLTDGNSPLHF. The CDR3 DNA reads TGCGCCAGCAGCCAACAGCCCCTGACAGATGGGAATTCACCCCTCCACTTT.

This clone was observed once. This rearrangement joins TRBV7-2 to TRBJ1-2; D is uncertain. The length of the CDR3 is 12 residues. Germline V gene sequence: CDR1 SGHTA, CDR2 FQGNSA. V was shortened by 0 bases and J by 6 bases, with 5 bases between the two germline ends. The CDR3 DNA reads as TGTGCCAGCAGCTTAGCGGGAGATGGCTACACCTTC. Protein sequence: CASSLAGDGYTF.

The CDR3 protein is CASSPQGGTDTQYF. The DNA for the CDR3 is TGTGCCAGCTCACCCCAGGGCGGTACAGATACGCAGTATTTT. V is TRBV18 and J is TRBJ2-3; a possible D gene is TRBD1 (5 bases). This CDR3 has 14 amino acids. V shed 3 bases and J shed 3 bases, with 10 bases lying between them. Germline V gene sequence: CDR1 KGHSH, CDR2 LQKENI.

This clone was recorded only once. This sequence joins TRBV28 and TRBJ1-1; D is undetermined. V was trimmed by 5 bases and J by 5 bases, leaving 9 bases between them. The CDR3 extends over 12 amino acids. Germline CDR1 and CDR2: MDHEN and SYDVKM. In DNA form, the CDR3 reads TGTGCCAGCAGTAGCGGAGGGACTGAAGCTTTCTTT. Protein sequence: CASSSGGTEAFF.

The rearrangement uses TRBV13 and TRBJ2-1; maybe TRBD1 (5 bases). Trimming cost V 4 bases and J 2 bases, with 30 bases left between them. The germline CDR1 and CDR2 sequences are PRHDT and FYEKMQ (reference sequence). The CDR3 has 21 residues. The CDR3 bases are TGTGCCAGCAGCTCGATGTCACCCCTCGCAAATAGGGGTGAGGCCTACAATGAGCAGTTCTTC. It yields the protein CASSSMSPLANRGEAYNEQFF. Complete variable domain (other parts from reference TRBV13 and TRBJ2-1): AAGVIQSPRHLIKEKRETATLKCYPIPRHDTVYWYQQGPGQDPQFLISFYEKMQSDKGSIPDRFSAQQFSDYHSELNMSSLELGDSALYFCASSSMSPLANRGEAYNEQFFGPGTRLTVL.

This chain uses TRBV5-1 with TRBJ2-3, with D perhaps TRBD1 (5 bases). The CDR3 consists of 16 residues. The germline CDR1 and CDR2 sequences are SGHRS and YFSETQ. V gave up 3 bases and J gave up 2 bases, with 16 bases separating them. CDR3 DNA: TGCGCCAGCAGCTCCTTTCCTGACAGCAACACAGATACGCAGTATTTT. Translation gives CASSSFPDSNTDTQYF. The whole variable domain, remainder taken from reference TRBV5-1 and TRBJ2-3, is KAGVTQTPRYLIKTRGQQVTLSCSPISGHRSVSWYQQTPGQGLQFLFEYFSETQRNKGNFPGRFSGRQFSNSRSEMNVSTLELGDSALYLCASSSFPDSNTDTQYFGPGTRLTVL.

This chain joins TRBV18 and TRBJ2-5; D gene ambiguous. V gave up 3 bases and J gave up 0 bases, with 5 bases separating them. Germline V gives CDR1 KGHSH, CDR2 LQKENI. The CDR3 spans 13 residues. CDR3 residues: CASSPDNQETQYF. CDR3 in DNA: TGTGCCAGCTCACCCGACAACCAAGAGACCCAGTACTTC.

This clone has just a few counts. V is TRBV24-1 and J is TRBJ1-2; D gene ambiguous. Trimming removed 3 bases at V and 0 bases at J, with 10 bases between. This CDR3 has 15 residues. Germline V lookup: CDR1 KGHDR, CDR2 SFDVKD. The CDR3, as DNA: TGTGCCACCAGTGATGGAAAAGGGTCTAACTATGGCTACACCTTC. Translated, it gives CATSDGKGSNYGYTF.

This clone occurred once. The chain carries TRBV30 and TRBJ2-1; TRBD2 agrees at 9 bases. In germline, CDR1 is GTSNPN, CDR2 SVGIG (reference sequence). The CDR3 contains 14 residues. Trimming took 5 bases from V and 4 from J; bases not matched to a gene: 6. CDR3 DNA: TGTGCCTGGGCTAATAGCGGGGGATACAATGAGCAGTTCTTC. It is translated as CAWANSGGYNEQFF.

This clone was seen once. The CDR3 loop reads CASSWSAGANYEQYF. In DNA, the CDR3 is TGTGCCAGCAGTTGGTCTGCGGGAGCCAACTACGAGCAGTACTTC. The chain employs TRBV6-5 and TRBJ2-7, with TRBD2 matching over 7 bases. This CDR3 comprises 15 residues. V shed 4 bases, J shed 3 bases, and the junction held 9 bases outside the gene matches. CDR1 and CDR2 from the germline V gene are MNHEY and SVGAGI.

V usage is TRBV28 and J usage is TRBJ2-7, with 7 bases aligning to TRBD1. This CDR3 spans 14 amino acids. Per the germline V gene, CDR1 is MDHEN and CDR2 is SYDVKM. V lost 5 bases, J lost 0 bases, and 4 bases stayed unmatched. For the CDR3, the DNA is TGTGCCAGCAGTAAAACAGGGGCCTCCTACGAGCAGTACTTC. This encodes CASSKTGASYEQYF.

V gene TRBV19 combines with J gene TRBJ1-5; no clear D gene. CDR3 length: 13 amino acids. CDR1 and CDR2 (germline): LNHDA, SQIVND (reference sequence). Trimming took off 3 bases at V and 9 bases at J, with 12 bases between the two ends. CDR3 protein: CASSIQAWVPQHF. The DNA of the CDR3 is TGTGCCAGTAGTATCCAGGCCTGGGTGCCCCAGCATTTT.

The chain couples TRBV13 to TRBJ2-7; D is undetermined. Germline V gene data show CDR1 as PRHDT and CDR2 as FYEKMQ (reference sequence). The CDR3 has 14 amino acids. V lost 4 bases and J 3 bases, leaving 13 bases between the germline ends. The CDR3 coding sequence is TGTGCCAGCAGCTCCCTACCCCAAAACTACGAGCAGTACTTC. It translates to CASSSLPQNYEQYF.

The rearrangement links TRBV7-8 to TRBJ1-2, with D maybe TRBD1 (5 bases). Trimming took off 1 base at V and 4 bases at J, with 19 bases between the two ends. This CDR3 spans 17 amino acids. The germline CDR1 and CDR2 sequences are SGHVS and FQNEAQ. In nucleotides, the CDR3 is TGTGCCAGCAGCTTAGTAGCTTTGGGGCAGGGAGGCTATGGCTACACCTTC. Its protein is CASSLVALGQGGYGYTF.

This clone was observed a few times. V usage is TRBV25-1 and J usage is TRBJ2-2, with D maybe TRBD2 (6 bases). In germline, CDR1 is MGHDK, CDR2 SYGVNS. CDR3 length: 14 amino acids. The germline V and J ends were trimmed by 6 bases and 5 bases, with 13 bases remaining between them. CDR3 nucleotides: TGTGCCAGCAGGGGGGGTATTTCTACCGGGGAGCTGTTTTTT. As protein: CASRGGISTGELFF.

V gene TRBV11-2 combines with J gene TRBJ2-3; D is perhaps TRBD2 (6 bases). The CDR3 sequence is 15 residues long. CDR1 is SGHAT and CDR2 is FQNNGV in the germline V gene. V lost 4 bases and J 7 bases, leaving 18 bases between the germline ends. This chain's CDR3 is CASSSPLFGTHTQYF. CDR3 in DNA: TGTGCCAGCAGCTCCCCCCTATTCGGGACTCATACGCAGTATTTT.

The rearrangement uses TRBV4-3 and TRBJ2-3; unclear D gene. This CDR3 has 15 amino acids. Between the trimmed V and J ends, which lost 1 base and 5 bases, there was a span of 13 bases. CDR1 is LGHNA and CDR2 is YSLEER in the germline V gene. For the CDR3, the DNA is TGCGCCAGCAGCCAAGGGAGTCAGTTCAAAGATACGCAGTATTTT. Its translation: CASSQGSQFKDTQYF.

The rearrangement uses TRBV9 and TRBJ1-2, with D possibly matching TRBD1 (5 bases). This CDR3 has 15 residues. Trimming stripped 0 bases from V and 2 bases from J, with 11 bases between. In germline, CDR1 is SGDLS, CDR2 YYNGEE. The CDR3 DNA sequence: TGTGCCAGCAGCGTAGGAGGGACCATGAACTATGGCTACACCTTC. This codes for CASSVGGTMNYGYTF.

The CDR3 region has the DNA TGCAGCTTCCTTAATGACAGGGGCGAGCAGTACTTC. Translating it yields CSFLNDRGEQYF. This chain joins TRBV29-1 and TRBJ2-7, with TRBD1 matching 8 bases. The V and J ends lost 8 bases and 6 bases, in that order; junction bases with no gene match: 9. The germline V gene encodes CDR1 SQVTM and CDR2 ANQGSEA. This CDR3 spans 12 amino acids.

A note on this clone: Other DNA sequences in the sample encode the same CDR3. J is TRBJ2-2 and V is TRBV7-3; 7 positions agree with TRBD2. Germline V lookup: CDR1 SGHTA, CDR2 FQGTGA. The CDR3 loop spans 20 amino acids. CDR3 sequence: CRGRLPRLACFTTNTGELFF. As DNA, the CDR3 is TGTAGAGGTAGGTTGCCGAGACTAGCCTGTTTCACCACGAACACCGGGGAGCTGTTTTTT.

This chain joins TRBV7-2 and TRBJ2-5, with 10 bases aligning to TRBD1. Germline V lookup: CDR1 SGHTA, CDR2 FQGNSA. This CDR3 is 16 amino acids long. J was trimmed by 0 bases and V by 6 bases; bases with no gene match: 7. This chain's CDR3 is CASSNQGQGYQETQYF. The CDR3 DNA sequence: TGTGCCAGCAGTAACCAGGGACAGGGGTACCAAGAGACCCAGTACTTC. Using reference TRBV7-2 and TRBJ2-5 for the parts outside the CDR3, the full variable domain is GAGVSQSPSNKVTEKGKDVELRCDPISGHTALYWYRQSLGQGLEFLIYFQGNSAPDKSGLPSDRFSAERTGGSVSTLTIQRTQQEDSAVYLCASSNQGQGYQETQYFGPGTRLLVL.

V is TRBV28 and J is TRBJ2-7, with 14 bases matching TRBD2. The V segment lost 7 bases and the J segment 2 bases; nucleotides outside the gene matches: 7. The CDR3 runs 16 residues. CDR1 MDHEN and CDR2 SYDVKM come from the germline V gene. CDR3 bases: TGTGCCAGCACGGGGACTAGCGGGAGTCTCCCCTACGAGCAGTACTTC. This sequence encodes CASTGTSGSLPYEQYF.

J is TRBJ1-1 and V is TRBV29-1; 7 bases are a match to TRBD1. Germline CDR1 SQVTM, CDR2 ANQGSEA. The J segment lost 3 bases and the V segment lost 5 bases, leaving 6 bases of the junction unmatched. This CDR3 comprises 13 residues. CDR3 bases: TGCAGCGTTAGTAGGGGGCCGGACACTGAAGCTTTCTTT. Protein product: CSVSRGPDTEAFF.

The V and J genes are TRBV7-9 and TRBJ2-1, with D unresolved. V dropped 3 bases and J dropped 0 bases, with 9 bases sitting between them. This CDR3 region has 15 residues. The germline V gene has CDR1 SEHNR and CDR2 FQNEAQ (reference sequence). The CDR3 DNA reads TGTGCCAGCAGCTTCCTGGGAACCTCCTACAATGAGCAGTTCTTC. Its translation: CASSFLGTSYNEQFF.

V is TRBV6-5 and J is TRBJ2-3; 11 positions match TRBD2. The CDR3 contains 14 residues. Germline assignment: CDR1 MNHEY and CDR2 SVGAGI. With 6 bases clipped from V and 9 bases from J, the junction kept 8 bases outside the gene matches. CDR3 sequence: CASSGLAGGRTQYF. CDR3 coding DNA: TGTGCCAGCAGCGGACTAGCGGGCGGTCGGACGCAGTATTTT.

This clone was recorded once. J is TRBJ2-1 and V is TRBV7-9; the D gene is possibly TRBD2 (5 bases). Germline V lookup: CDR1 SEHNR, CDR2 FQNEAQ (reference sequence). The length of the CDR3 is 16 residues. V was clipped by 0 bases and J by 5 bases, with 14 bases between them. CDR3 protein: CASSLAVGDGNNEQFF. In DNA, the CDR3 is TGTGCCAGCAGCTTAGCGGTGGGAGATGGGAACAATGAGCAGTTCTTC.